The following is a T cell receptor beta chain sequence with its context. This entry comes from a study of blood T cell repertoires in COVID-19. Study-level information: Sources were T cells, B-cell-depleted T cells, or PBMCs; the material itself was cDNA or gDNA.

Per the germline V gene, CDR1 is SGHTA and CDR2 is FQGNSA. V shed 5 bases and J shed 5 bases, with 14 bases lying between them. The length of the CDR3 is 14 residues. TCRdb keeps only in-frame clones here, not all; method: immunoSEQ multiplex PCR. The profile shows more than 90,000 clones, roughly nine tenths of them singletons. What was sequenced was peripheral blood. The source is a man aged 65-85 years who had recovered from COVID-19. The chain links TRBV7-2 to TRBJ2-3, with D possibly being TRBD2 (5 bases). This CDR3 is CASSRGIGGDTQYF. The CDR3, as DNA: TGTGCCAGCAGCCGGGGAATCGGTGGAGATACGCAGTATTTT.